These 7 T cell receptor beta chains originate from one sample sequenced in a study of blood T cell repertoires in COVID-19. The table came from immunoSEQ multiplex PCR; TCRdb's copy has only in-frame clones and leaves some out. The sample yields some 300,000 clones, over 75% seen once. Sequences were obtained from PBMCs or T cells enriched from blood (not recorded which). The receptors were gathered from a man aged 25 to 45 who had recovered from COVID-19.

The gene calls are TRBV10-3 and TRBJ2-3; TRBD2 aligns across 12 bases. There are 16 residues in the CDR3. From germline, CDR1 is ENHRY and CDR2 SYGVKD. With V trimmed by 6 bases and J by 2 bases, 6 bases remained unmatched. CDR3 sequence reads: CAISDPSGGATDTQYF. CDR3 DNA: TGTGCCATCAGCGACCCTAGCGGGGGGGCCACAGATACGCAGTATTTT.

The V gene is TRBV21-1, the J gene TRBJ1-2; no DNA check was done on the table's D call, TRBD1. TRBV21-1 is shown as a pseudogene. The CDR3 is 15 amino acids. The CDR3 DNA is TGTGCCAGCTTCCGCAAAACGACAGGGAACTATGGCTACACCTTC. It specifies CASFRKTTGNYGYTF.

This rearrangement joins TRBV14 to TRBJ2-1; 12 nucleotides align to TRBD2. Unmatched junction bases numbered 25, after V lost 4 bases and J lost 12 bases. The CDR3 loop spans 20 amino acids. CDR1 and CDR2 (germline): SGHDN, FVKESK. The CDR3 DNA sequence: TGTGCCAGCAGCCCCCGACAAAGACAGGGCGGACTAGCGGGGAATGTTGGGCAGTTCTTC. This translates into CASSPRQRQGGLAGNVGQFF.

The chain is built from TRBV4-2 and TRBJ1-3; no definite D call. This CDR3 spans 17 amino acids. Trimming removed 4 bases from V and 0 bases from J, with 16 bases in between. CDR1 LGHNA and CDR2 YNFKEQ come from the germline V gene. CDR3: CASSPTSGQTSGNTIYF. CDR3 in DNA: TGTGCCAGCAGCCCTACGTCGGGTCAGACCTCTGGAAACACCATATATTTT.

The CDR3 DNA sequence: TGTGCCAGCAGTTTAGAACCACCCGGCTCTGGAAACACCATATATTTT. Translating it yields CASSLEPPGSGNTIYF. V usage is TRBV28 and J usage is TRBJ1-3; D is unclear. The CDR3 length is 16 residues. Trimming took off 2 bases at V and 0 bases at J, with 11 bases between the two ends. Per germline, CDR1 MDHEN and CDR2 SYDVKM.

This clone appeared once. J is TRBJ2-7 and V is TRBV11-2, with TRBD1 as a possible D gene (5 bases). CDR3 length equals 14 residues. The germline V gene encodes CDR1 SGHAT and CDR2 FQNNGV. Trimming shortened V by 8 bases and J by 0 bases, and 14 bases separated the two germline ends. CDR3 loop: CASHRRANSYEQYF. The DNA of the CDR3 is TGTGCCAGCCATCGCAGGGCCAACTCCTACGAGCAGTACTTC. Together with reference TRBV11-2 and TRBJ2-7, the CDR3 gives the full variable domain: EAGVAQSPRYKIIEKRQSVAFWCNPISGHATLYWYQQILGQGPKLLIQFQNNGVVDDSQLPKDRFSAERLKGVDSTLKIQPAKLEDSAVYLCASHRRANSYEQYFGPGTRLTVT.

The chain recombines TRBV4-1 with TRBJ2-7; 7 nucleotides agree with TRBD2. Trimming at V came to 3 bases and at J to 3 bases, leaving 8 bases not matched to a gene. Per germline, CDR1 MGHRA and CDR2 YSYEKL. This CDR3 is 15 amino acids long. DNA of the CDR3: TGCGCCAGCAGCCACCCCGGGACTACTTTCTACGAGCAGTACTTC. It specifies CASSHPGTTFYEQYF.